The 29 T cell receptor beta chains reported below all come from one sample, sequenced in a study of T cell responses to AZD1222 COVID-19 vaccine. Only in-frame clones appear in the TCRdb table, and some are missing; sequencing was by immunoSEQ multiplex PCR. Of 140,000 to 150,000 clones listed, 82% are singletons. The specimen comprised peripheral blood, sampled on day 0 of MenACWY control vaccination. The receptor set was obtained from an adult in good health.

The rearrangement links TRBV7-9 to TRBJ1-1; D call uncertain. Germline V gene sequence: CDR1 SEHNR, CDR2 FQNEAQ (reference sequence). Trimming stripped 3 bases from V and 1 base from J, with 12 bases between. The CDR3 runs 15 residues. CDR3 sequence (DNA): TGTGCCAGCAGCTTGGGAGGGAAGTGGAACACTGAAGCTTTCTTT. This codes for CASSLGGKWNTEAFF. The entire variable domain, with the rest obtained from reference TRBV7-9 and TRBJ1-1, is as follows: DTGVSQNPRHKITKRGQNVTFRCDPISEHNRLYWYRQTLGQGPEFLTYFQNEAQLEKSRLLSDRFSAERPKGSFSTLEIQRTEQGDSAMYLCASSLGGKWNTEAFFGQGTRLTVV.

On this clone: Other DNA sequences in the same sample also yield this CDR3. Written as DNA, the CDR3 is TGTGCCAGCAGCCCCGATAGCAATCAGCCCCAGCATTTT. Translation gives CASSPDSNQPQHF. This rearrangement joins TRBV28 to TRBJ1-5, with no clear D. The CDR3 extends over 13 amino acids. V was trimmed by 6 bases and J by 0 bases, leaving 6 bases between them. Germline V gene sequence: CDR1 MDHEN, CDR2 SYDVKM.

The genes are TRBV5-5 and TRBJ1-2, with TRBD1 matching 7 bases. J gave up 0 bases and V 1 base, and 6 bases lay outside the gene matches. The CDR3 consists of 16 residues. Per the germline V gene, CDR1 is SGHKS and CDR2 is YYEKEE (reference sequence). CDR3 amino acids: CASSLTGTASNYGYTF. CDR3 sequence (DNA): TGTGCCAGCAGCTTGACCGGGACAGCTTCTAACTATGGCTACACCTTC.

The chain has TRBV5-1 and TRBJ2-6; a weak D match, TRBD2 (5 bases). Germline V gene data show CDR1 as SGHRS and CDR2 as YFSETQ. V gave up 4 bases and J gave up 1 base, with 12 bases separating them. This CDR3 is 16 amino acids long. The CDR3 reads CASSAKWRSGANVLTF. In DNA form, the CDR3 reads TGCGCCAGCAGCGCGAAATGGAGGTCTGGGGCCAACGTCCTGACTTTC.

In its sample, this clone was seen a few times. CDR3 DNA sequence: TGTGCCAGTAGCTATTTGGGACGTTCTGGATTGATTGAAGCTTTCTTT. It translates to CASSYLGRSGLIEAFF. The chain uses TRBV19 and TRBJ1-1; tentative D call: TRBD1 (5 bases). The CDR3 sequence is 16 residues long. The germline gives CDR1 LNHDA, CDR2 SQIVND (reference sequence). The ends were cut back, 6 bases at V and 7 bases at J, with 24 bases in the middle.

A word on this clone: The same CDR3 arises from other DNA sequences in this sample as well. The chain combines TRBV6-2 or TRBV6-3 with TRBJ2-5; 8 nucleotides match TRBD2. The CDR3 is made up of 15 amino acids. Germline V lookup: CDR1 MNHEY, CDR2 SVGEGT. Trimming at V came to 2 bases and at J to 5 bases, leaving 7 bases not matched to a gene. The chain's CDR3 is CASSYVTSGSETQYF. In DNA, the CDR3 is TGTGCCAGCAGTTACGTAACTAGCGGTTCGGAGACCCAGTACTTC.

The chain is built from TRBV15 and TRBJ2-5; possible D gene TRBD1, 6 bases. CDR1 and CDR2 (germline): LNHNV, YYDKDF (reference sequence). Between the trimmed V and J ends, which lost 0 bases and 5 bases, there was a span of 7 bases. The CDR3 is made up of 13 amino acids. The CDR3: CATSRDQGETQYF. CDR3 DNA: TGTGCCACCAGCAGAGATCAGGGGGAGACCCAGTACTTC.

V gene TRBV27 combines with J gene TRBJ1-6, with D possibly matching TRBD1 (6 bases). The germline V and J ends were trimmed by 3 bases and 8 bases, with 14 bases remaining between them. CDR1 and CDR2 (germline): MNHEY, SMNVEV (reference sequence). The CDR3 has 15 amino acids. The CDR3 sequence is CASSFLDRPYSPLHF. The CDR3 nucleotides read TGTGCCAGCAGTTTTCTAGACAGGCCATATTCACCCCTCCACTTT.

The chain is built from TRBV2 and TRBJ1-2, with D uncertain. CDR1 SNHLY and CDR2 FYNNEI come from the germline V gene. CDR3 length equals 15 residues. V was clipped by 2 bases and J by 0 bases, with 10 bases between them. CDR3 nucleotides: TGTGCCAGCAGTGAACGGGCGCTGACTAACTATGGCTACACCTTC. This codes for CASSERALTNYGYTF. Full variable domain (remainder filled in from reference TRBV2 and TRBJ1-2): EPEVTQTPSHQVTQMGQEVILRCVPISNHLYFYWYRQILGQKVEFLVSFYNNEISEKSEIFDDQFSVERPDGSNFTLKIRSTKLEDSAMYFCASSERALTNYGYTFGSGTRLTVV.

The chain has TRBV5-1 and TRBJ2-1, with a tentative D call TRBD2 (6 bases). The V end lost 5 bases, the J end lost 0 bases, and 9 bases lay between the germline ends. This CDR3 comprises 14 residues. Germline V lookup: CDR1 SGHRS, CDR2 YFSETQ. The CDR3 sequence: CASRPAGSYNEQFF. The CDR3 nucleotides are TGCGCCAGCAGACCAGCGGGCTCCTACAATGAGCAGTTCTTC. The complete variable domain, with remaining parts taken from reference TRBV5-1 and TRBJ2-1, reads KAGVTQTPRYLIKTRGQQVTLSCSPISGHRSVSWYQQTPGQGLQFLFEYFSETQRNKGNFPGRFSGRQFSNSRSEMNVSTLELGDSALYLCASRPAGSYNEQFFGPGTRLTVL.

J is TRBJ2-7 and V is TRBV18; no reliable D call. V shed 0 bases and J shed 7 bases, with 10 bases lying between them. The CDR3 length is 13 residues. In germline, CDR1 is KGHSH, CDR2 LQKENI. The chain's CDR3 is CASSPPKPSEQYF. As DNA, the CDR3 is TGTGCCAGCTCACCACCAAAACCATCTGAGCAGTACTTC.

V gene TRBV5-8 combines with J gene TRBJ2-1, with TRBD2 matching 7 bases. The CDR3 runs 16 residues. Germline CDR1 is SGHTS and CDR2 is YDEGEE. V lost 4 bases, J lost 4 bases, and 11 bases stayed unmatched. DNA of the CDR3: TGTGCCAGCAGCAAGAACGGGGGGACGGTTTACAATGAGCAGTTCTTC. Its protein is CASSKNGGTVYNEQFF.

This chain connects TRBV5-1 to TRBJ1-4; possibly TRBD1 for D (5 bases). V gave up 5 bases and J gave up 7 bases, with 18 bases separating them. CDR3 length: 15 amino acids. Germline V lookup: CDR1 SGHRS, CDR2 YFSETQ. The DNA for the CDR3 is TGCGCCAGCAGTGGGGGACCCTCGGAGGGTGAAAAACTGTTTTTT. This encodes CASSGGPSEGEKLFF.

This chain uses TRBV28 with TRBJ2-7; D is possibly TRBD2 (6 bases). V was cut by 7 bases and J by 1 base, with 8 bases left in between. Germline assignment: CDR1 MDHEN and CDR2 SYDVKM. This CDR3 is built from 12 residues. The CDR3 sequence is CASMAGSYEQYF. In DNA, the CDR3 is TGTGCCAGCATGGCGGGGTCCTACGAGCAGTACTTC.

The chain employs TRBV23-1 and TRBJ1-6; D is possibly TRBD1 (5 bases). TRBV23-1 is reported as an ORF; its role is uncertain. Trimming removed 4 bases at V and 15 bases at J, with 13 bases between. This CDR3 has 12 residues. The CDR3 loop is CASSPPRDHLHF. DNA of the CDR3: TGCGCCAGCAGTCCCCCCCGGGACCACCTCCACTTT.

This clone has just a few counts. This chain joins TRBV7-2 and TRBJ2-7; possibly TRBD1 for D (6 bases). V dropped 1 base and J dropped 7 bases, with 11 bases sitting between them. The germline V gene encodes CDR1 SGHTA and CDR2 FQGNSA. The CDR3 is 13 residues long. CDR3 region: CASSLDTGFEQYV. DNA for the CDR3: TGTGCCAGCAGCTTAGATACAGGGTTTGAGCAGTACGTC.

The rearrangement joins TRBV30 to TRBJ1-5; TRBD1 is a possible D gene (5 bases). Trimming took 3 bases from V and 1 from J, leaving 13 bases between them. CDR3 size: 15 residues. Germline values: CDR1 GTSNPN, CDR2 SVGIG (reference sequence). CDR3 loop: CAWSPWGGSNQPQHF. The CDR3 region has the DNA TGTGCCTGGAGCCCCTGGGGGGGGAGCAATCAGCCCCAGCATTTT.

The V and J genes are TRBV12-5 and TRBJ2-1, with a possible D match to TRBD2 (7 bases). This CDR3 region has 15 residues. CDR1 is LGHNT, CDR2 FRNRAP, per germline. V was cut by 6 bases and J by 8 bases, with 20 bases left in between. CDR3 nucleotide sequence: TGTGCTAGTGGCCAGTGGGGGGGCCATATGTATGAGCAGTTCTTC. Translation: CASGQWGGHMYEQFF.

The chain joins TRBV5-6 to TRBJ2-3; 11 bases are a match to TRBD2. Germline V gene data show CDR1 as SGHDT and CDR2 as YYEEEE. This CDR3 is 14 amino acids long. The J segment lost 7 bases and the V segment lost 4 bases, leaving 5 bases of the junction unmatched. CDR3: CASSPTSGDHTQYF. The CDR3 DNA sequence: TGTGCCAGCAGCCCGACTAGCGGGGATCATACGCAGTATTTT. Together with reference TRBV5-6 and TRBJ2-3, the CDR3 gives the full variable domain: DAGVTQSPTHLIKTRGQQVTLRCSPKSGHDTVSWYQQALGQGPQFIFQYYEEEERQRGNFPDRFSGHQFPNYSSELNVNALLLGDSALYLCASSPTSGDHTQYFGPGTRLTVL.

The chain joins TRBV24-1 to TRBJ2-5; D is perhaps TRBD1 or TRBD2 (5 bases each). The CDR3 is 15 residues long. Germline CDR1 KGHDR, CDR2 SFDVKD. The ends were cut back, 1 base at V and 5 bases at J, with 13 bases in the middle. The CDR3 nucleotides are TGTGCCACCAGTGATTTCACAGGCTCGGGGGAGACCCAGTACTTC. This gives the protein CATSDFTGSGETQYF.

The chain has TRBV28 and TRBJ1-2, with TRBD1 matching over 10 bases. The ends lost 6 bases at V and 7 bases at J; junction bases unmatched: 11. Per germline, CDR1 MDHEN and CDR2 SYDVKM. The CDR3 covers 15 residues. CDR3 bases: TGTGCCAGCAGCGCGCCGGGACAGGGGTTTTTTGGCTACACCTTC. Protein sequence: CASSAPGQGFFGYTF.

The V call is TRBV2, the J call TRBJ2-7; TRBD1 is a possible D gene (6 bases). The V and J ends lost 6 bases and 1 base respectively, with 10 bases between them. CDR1 and CDR2 from the germline V gene are SNHLY and FYNNEI. CDR3 length: 13 residues. The CDR3 DNA reads as TGTGCCAGCAGCGATGGACAGTCCTACGAGCAGTACTTC. Protein: CASSDGQSYEQYF.

This chain joins TRBV5-1 and TRBJ1-4; the D gene is possibly TRBD1 (5 bases). The germline V and J ends were trimmed by 1 base and 4 bases, with 8 bases remaining between them. The germline CDR1 and CDR2 sequences are SGHRS and YFSETQ. The CDR3 has 14 amino acids. As DNA, the CDR3 is TGCGCCAGCAGCTTGTCAGGGTTTAATGAAAAACTGTTTTTT. Amino acids: CASSLSGFNEKLFF.

CDR3 DNA: TGTGCCAGCAGCCGCGACAGGGGCGATGAAGCTTTCTTT. Translating it yields CASSRDRGDEAFF. This chain connects TRBV11-2 to TRBJ1-1; TRBD1 aligns across 8 bases. Germline V gene sequence: CDR1 SGHAT, CDR2 FQNNGV. V was clipped by 5 bases and J by 7 bases; unmatched bases: 6. The CDR3 extends over 13 amino acids.

The chain joins TRBV5-1 to TRBJ1-3; no definite D call. V shed 3 bases and J shed 0 bases, with 16 bases lying between them. The germline V gene has CDR1 SGHRS and CDR2 YFSETQ. The CDR3 is 17 residues long. Here the CDR3 reads CASSSNAGVLSGNTIYF. In nucleotides, the CDR3 is TGCGCCAGCAGCTCCAACGCCGGGGTCCTCTCTGGAAACACCATATATTTT.

The rearrangement uses TRBV30 and TRBJ2-3; TRBD2 matches 9 bases. V lost 7 bases, J lost 0 bases, and 8 bases stayed unmatched. Germline V gene lookup returns CDR1 GTSNPN and CDR2 SVGIG (reference sequence). The CDR3 consists of 15 residues. The CDR3 is CAFGRGGSSTDTQYF. Here the CDR3 DNA reads TGTGCCTTTGGGCGGGGGGGCTCGAGCACAGATACGCAGTATTTT.

This chain joins TRBV6-6 and TRBJ2-7, with 8 bases that match TRBD1. V was pared by 5 bases and J by 13 bases, with 13 bases of the junction left unmatched. Germline CDR1 and CDR2: MNHNY and SVGAGI (reference sequence). The CDR3 loop spans 13 amino acids. DNA of the CDR3: TGTGCCAGCAGTAAAAAGGGACAGGCGACAACCTACGTC. This sequence encodes CASSKKGQATTYV.

CDR3: CASSPTTGSSYNSPLHF. The CDR3, as DNA: TGTGCCAGCAGCCCAACCACAGGGAGCTCCTATAATTCACCCCTCCACTTT. This rearrangement joins TRBV7-6 to TRBJ1-6; possible D gene TRBD1, 6 bases. Deletions cut 5 bases from V and 0 bases from J, with 14 bases between. Germline V gene data show CDR1 as SGHVS and CDR2 as FNYEAQ. This CDR3 is built from 17 residues.

By share, this clone counts as medium-sized. The chain couples TRBV19 to TRBJ2-2, with D unresolved. V was trimmed by 8 bases and J by 0 bases, leaving 10 bases between them. Germline V gene lookup returns CDR1 LNHDA and CDR2 SQIVND (reference sequence). This CDR3 is built from 14 residues. CDR3 protein: CASRLGPNTGELFF. The CDR3 DNA reads TGTGCCAGTCGACTCGGACCGAACACCGGGGAGCTGTTTTTT.